The source of this T cell receptor beta chain is a study of CD8 T cells in Susac syndrome. While CD8+ and CD4+ T cells were isolated negatively, TEMRA cells were enriched by FACS. RNA amounts of about 0.45 to 1 ug underwent reverse transcription with random hexamers. Amplification of TCR beta CDR3 used immunoSEQ multiplex PCR across 54 Vbeta and 13 Jbeta. TCRdb reprocessed the immunoSEQ multiplex PCR reads via MiXCR and lists one record per CDR3 protein. In the table there are around 190,000 distinct CDR3 sequences, around 96% of which are singletons. The germline CDR1 and CDR2 sequences are SGDLS and YYNGEE. The CDR3 runs to 15 residues. V was pared by 4 bases and J by 1 base, with 14 bases between.

This chain joins TRBV9 and TRBJ1-1, with a tentative D call TRBD1 (5 bases). The source is a human donor with multiple sclerosis. Source material: CD8+ T cells from PBMCs. This chain's CDR3 is CASSPRTGGNTEAFF. In DNA, the CDR3 is TGTGCCAGCAGCCCCCGCACGGGGGGGAACACTGAAGCTTTCTTT.